This TCR beta chain was recovered during a study of blood T cell repertoires in COVID-19. Study context: Specimens from acute and convalescent COVID-19 originated in the United States, Italy and Spain.

Points on this clone: This CDR3 is also generated by other DNA sequences in the sample.

Germline values: CDR1 SEHNR, CDR2 FQNEAQ (reference sequence). This CDR3 is 15 amino acids long. The germline V and J ends were trimmed by 5 bases and 6 bases, with 18 bases remaining between them. Original analysis: The assay estimated nucleated cells by amplifying reference gene primers. Data came from immunoSEQ multiplex PCR; TCRdb stores just in-frame clones and leaves some out. V and J calls and clone size are as listed in that table; D and trimming were resolved from the DNA. The table shows about 85,000 clones, with around 85% occurring only once. This sequence joins TRBV7-9 and TRBJ2-3, with a weak D call TRBD2 (5 bases). Sequenced input: peripheral blood. The sequence derives from a man aged 60 to 69 with acute or convalescent COVID-19. The CDR3 bases are TGTGCCAGCAGCCTGCTAGGGCTGTGGGAGGATACGCAGTATTTT. Encoded protein: CASSLLGLWEDTQYF.